The subject of this entry is one T cell receptor (beta chain). Its antigen is not known. PCR was performed a second time for about 7 to 11 cycles using a sample-barcoded 5' primer and a J-beta primer mix. TCRdb itself ran the 5' RACE reads through MiXCR, one entry per CDR3 protein. The data contain roughly 730,000 distinct CDR3 sequences, roughly three fifths of them singletons. These data originate in a study of blood T cells in healthy people across ages. Study-level findings and limits: TCR beta diversity tracked closely with naive T cell percentage. PBMCs went unsorted, and a conclusive naive versus antigen-experienced comparison was therefore prevented.

Per sample, at least 6 micrograms of total RNA were extracted. This sequence was found in a man between 40 and 49 years old in good health. The source material was blood.

CDR3 nucleotide sequence: TGCAGTGCTAGAGGTTCCTATGAGCAGTTCTTC. Amino acids: CSARGSYEQFF. The chain combines TRBV20-1 with TRBJ2-1; D remains unclear. This CDR3 has 11 residues. The germline V and J ends were trimmed by 1 base and 8 bases, with 6 bases remaining between them. The germline gives CDR1 DFQATT, CDR2 SNEGSKA (reference sequence).